The TCR beta chain under discussion was sequenced for a study of CD8+ T cells in alopecia areata. Study summary: Patients took tofacitinib for 6 to 18 months, followed by 6 drug-free months.

RNA, once extracted, was reverse transcribed into cDNA for use as the sequencing template. TCRdb's copy holds only in-frame clones and misses some; the assay was immunoSEQ multiplex PCR. The sample has about 94,000 clones, 60% to 80% seen once; the top ten hold 15% to 20%. As to treatment: oral pan-JAK inhibitor, 5-10 mg twice daily. Using a FACSAria, the CD4+ and CD8+ T cells were sorted from the PBMCs. CDR1 LGHNA and CDR2 YSLEER come from the germline V gene. Trimming shortened V by 0 bases and J by 0 bases, and 9 bases separated the two germline ends. The CDR3 extends over 15 amino acids. Notes on the study in general: Numerous expanded lesional clones remained in scalp and blood during tofacitinib.

Regarding this clone: Its target is unknown.

The specimen comprised CD8+ T cells sorted from blood, sampled between weeks 43 and 45, from a patient treated with tofacitinib. This TCR came from a human donor with alopecia areata. The chain has TRBV4-3 and TRBJ2-7; D call uncertain. CDR3 region: CASSQEITLSYEQYF. The DNA of the CDR3 is TGCGCCAGCAGCCAAGAAATTACTCTCTCCTACGAGCAGTACTTC.